Below, one T cell receptor (beta chain) is given with its context. CDR3 length: 17 amino acids. V gave up 3 bases and J gave up 2 bases, with 23 bases separating them. CDR1 is DFQATT, CDR2 SNEGSKA, per germline (reference sequence). This sample is drawn from a study of blood T cells in healthy people across ages. Then a second PCR, running about 6 to 12 cycles, was carried out with a sample-barcoded 5' primer and a J-beta primer mix. TCRdb recomputed calls from the 5' RACE reads with MiXCR, one row per CDR3 protein. The sample records some 640,000 distinct CDR3 sequences, approximately 49% being singletons.

J is TRBJ2-7 and V is TRBV20-1; D remains ambiguous. Sequences were obtained from blood. The sequence came from a woman aged 60 to 75 in good health. The CDR3 nucleotides are TGCAGTGCTAGGCCCTCCCCACAGATGGATTGGACCTACGAGCAGTACTTC. This sequence encodes CSARPSPQMDWTYEQYF.